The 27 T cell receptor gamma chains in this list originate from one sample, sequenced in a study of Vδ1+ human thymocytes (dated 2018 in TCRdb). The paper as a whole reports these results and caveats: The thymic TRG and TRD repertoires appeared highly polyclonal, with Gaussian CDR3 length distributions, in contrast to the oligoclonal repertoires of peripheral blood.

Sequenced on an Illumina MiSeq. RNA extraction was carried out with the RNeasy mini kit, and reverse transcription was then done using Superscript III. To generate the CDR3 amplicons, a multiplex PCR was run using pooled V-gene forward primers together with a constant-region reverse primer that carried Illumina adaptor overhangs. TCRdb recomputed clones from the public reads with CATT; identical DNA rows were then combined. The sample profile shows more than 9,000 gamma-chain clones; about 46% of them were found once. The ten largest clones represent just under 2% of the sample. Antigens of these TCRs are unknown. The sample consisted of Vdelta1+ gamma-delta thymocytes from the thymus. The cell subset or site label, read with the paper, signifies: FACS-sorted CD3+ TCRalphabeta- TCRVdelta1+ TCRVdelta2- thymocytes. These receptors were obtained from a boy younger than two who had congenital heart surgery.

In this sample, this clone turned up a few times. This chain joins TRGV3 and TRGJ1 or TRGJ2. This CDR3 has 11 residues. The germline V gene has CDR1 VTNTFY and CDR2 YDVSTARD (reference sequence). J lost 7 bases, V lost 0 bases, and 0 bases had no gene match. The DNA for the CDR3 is TGTGCCACCTGGGACAGGTATAAGAAACTCTTT. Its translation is CATWDRYKKLF.

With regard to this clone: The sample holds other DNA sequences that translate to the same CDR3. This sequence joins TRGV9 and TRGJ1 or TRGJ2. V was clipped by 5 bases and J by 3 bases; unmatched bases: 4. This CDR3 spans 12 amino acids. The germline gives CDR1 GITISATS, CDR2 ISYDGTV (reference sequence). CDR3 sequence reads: CALWGAYYKKLF. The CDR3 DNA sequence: TGTGCCTTGTGGGGCGCTTATTATAAGAAACTCTTT.

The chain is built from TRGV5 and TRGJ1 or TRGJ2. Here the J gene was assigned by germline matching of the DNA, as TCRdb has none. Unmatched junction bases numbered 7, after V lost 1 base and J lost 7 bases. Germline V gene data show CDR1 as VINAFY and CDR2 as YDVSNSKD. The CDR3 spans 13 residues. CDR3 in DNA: TGTGCCACCTGGGACAGCCCAACCTATAAGAAACTCTTT. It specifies CATWDSPTYKKLF.

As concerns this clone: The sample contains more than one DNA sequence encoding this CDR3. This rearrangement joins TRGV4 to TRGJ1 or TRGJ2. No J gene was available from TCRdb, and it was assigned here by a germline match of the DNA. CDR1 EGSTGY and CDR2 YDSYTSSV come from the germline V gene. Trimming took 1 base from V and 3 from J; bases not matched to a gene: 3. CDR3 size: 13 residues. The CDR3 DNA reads TGTGCCACCTGGGATGGAATTTATTATAAGAAACTCTTT. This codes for CATWDGIYYKKLF.

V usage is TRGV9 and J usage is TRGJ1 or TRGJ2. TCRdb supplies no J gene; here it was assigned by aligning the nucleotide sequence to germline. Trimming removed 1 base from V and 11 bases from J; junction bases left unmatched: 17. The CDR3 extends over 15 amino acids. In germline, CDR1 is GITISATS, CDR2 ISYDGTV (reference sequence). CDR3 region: CALWEVAGSLGQKLF. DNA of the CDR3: TGTGCCTTGTGGGAGGTCGCAGGATCTTTAGGGCAGAAACTCTTT.

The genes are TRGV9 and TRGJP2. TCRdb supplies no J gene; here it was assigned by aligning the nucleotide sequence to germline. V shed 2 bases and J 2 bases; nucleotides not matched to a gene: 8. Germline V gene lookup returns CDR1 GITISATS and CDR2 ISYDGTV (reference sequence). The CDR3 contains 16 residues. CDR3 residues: CALWEGTASSDWIKTF. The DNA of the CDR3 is TGTGCCTTGTGGGAGGGAACCGCGAGTAGTGATTGGATCAAGACGTTT.

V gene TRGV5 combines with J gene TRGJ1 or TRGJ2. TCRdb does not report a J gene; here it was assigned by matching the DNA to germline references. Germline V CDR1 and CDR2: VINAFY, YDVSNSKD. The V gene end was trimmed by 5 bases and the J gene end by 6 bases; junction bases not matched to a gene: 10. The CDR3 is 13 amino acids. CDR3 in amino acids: CATWASWSYKKLF. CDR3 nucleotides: TGTGCCACCTGGGCAAGTTGGAGTTATAAGAAACTCTTT.

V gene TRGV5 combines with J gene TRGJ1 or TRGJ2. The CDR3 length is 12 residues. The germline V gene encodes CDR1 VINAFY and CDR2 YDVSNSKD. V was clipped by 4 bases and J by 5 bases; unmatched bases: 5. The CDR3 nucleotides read TGTGCCACCTGGGATTCAGATTATAAGAAACTCTTT. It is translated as CATWDSDYKKLF.

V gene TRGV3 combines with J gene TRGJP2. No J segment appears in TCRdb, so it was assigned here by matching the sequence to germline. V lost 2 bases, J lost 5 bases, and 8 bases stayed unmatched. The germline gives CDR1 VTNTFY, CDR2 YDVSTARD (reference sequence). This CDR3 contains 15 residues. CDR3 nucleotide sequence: TGTGCCACCTGGGACACTTCGAGGAGTGATTGGATCAAGACGTTT. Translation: CATWDTSRSDWIKTF.

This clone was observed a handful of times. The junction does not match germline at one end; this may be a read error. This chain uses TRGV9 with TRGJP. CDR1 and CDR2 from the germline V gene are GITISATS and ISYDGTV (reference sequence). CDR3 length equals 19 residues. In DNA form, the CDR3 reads TGTGCCTTGTGGGAGGCTTATGAGGGGGAAGAGTGGGGCAAAAAAATCAAGGTATTT. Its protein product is CALWEAYEGEEWGKKIKVF.

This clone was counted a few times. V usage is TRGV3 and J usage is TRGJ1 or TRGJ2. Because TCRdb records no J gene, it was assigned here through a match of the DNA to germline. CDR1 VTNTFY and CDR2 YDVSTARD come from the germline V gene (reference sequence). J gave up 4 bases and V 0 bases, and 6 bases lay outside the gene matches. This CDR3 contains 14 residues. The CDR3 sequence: CATWDRPPYYKKLF. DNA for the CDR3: TGTGCCACCTGGGACAGGCCCCCCTATTATAAGAAACTCTTT.

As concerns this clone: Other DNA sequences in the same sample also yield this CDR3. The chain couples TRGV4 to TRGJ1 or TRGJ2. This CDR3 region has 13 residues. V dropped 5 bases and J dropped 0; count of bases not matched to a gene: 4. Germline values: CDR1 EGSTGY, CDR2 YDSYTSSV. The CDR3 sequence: CATWVTNYYKKLF. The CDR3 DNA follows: TGTGCCACCTGGGTTACGAATTATTATAAGAAACTCTTT.

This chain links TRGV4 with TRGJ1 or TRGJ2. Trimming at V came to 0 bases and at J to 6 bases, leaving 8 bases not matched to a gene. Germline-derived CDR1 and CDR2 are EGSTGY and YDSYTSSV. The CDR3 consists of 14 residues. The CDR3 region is CATWDGQSSYKKLF. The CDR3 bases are TGTGCCACCTGGGATGGGCAGAGTAGTTATAAGAAACTCTTT.

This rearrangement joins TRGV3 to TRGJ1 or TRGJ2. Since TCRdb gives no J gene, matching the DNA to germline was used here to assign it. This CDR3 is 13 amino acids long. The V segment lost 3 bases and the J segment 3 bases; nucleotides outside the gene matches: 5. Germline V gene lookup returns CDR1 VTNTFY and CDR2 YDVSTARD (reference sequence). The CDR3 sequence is CATWDGLYYKKLF. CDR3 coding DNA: TGTGCCACCTGGGACGGCCTTTATTATAAGAAACTCTTT.

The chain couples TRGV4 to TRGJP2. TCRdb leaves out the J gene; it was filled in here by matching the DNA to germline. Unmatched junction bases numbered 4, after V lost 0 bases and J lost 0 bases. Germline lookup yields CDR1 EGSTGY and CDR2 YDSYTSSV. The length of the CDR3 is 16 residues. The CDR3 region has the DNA TGTGCCACCTGGGATGGGATCTATAGTAGTGATTGGATCAAGACGTTT. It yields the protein CATWDGIYSSDWIKTF.

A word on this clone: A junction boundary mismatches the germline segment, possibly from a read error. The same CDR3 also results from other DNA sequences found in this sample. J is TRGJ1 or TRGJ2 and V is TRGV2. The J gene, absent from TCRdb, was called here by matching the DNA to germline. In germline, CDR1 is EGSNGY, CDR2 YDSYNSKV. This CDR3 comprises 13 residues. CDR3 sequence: CATWDGPYYKKLF. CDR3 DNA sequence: TGCGCCACCTGGGACGGGCCTTATTATAAGAAACTCTTT.

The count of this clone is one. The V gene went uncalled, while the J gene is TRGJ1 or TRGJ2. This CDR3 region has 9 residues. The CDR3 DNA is TGTGCCACCTGGTTTAAGAAACTCTTT. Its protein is CATWFKKLF.

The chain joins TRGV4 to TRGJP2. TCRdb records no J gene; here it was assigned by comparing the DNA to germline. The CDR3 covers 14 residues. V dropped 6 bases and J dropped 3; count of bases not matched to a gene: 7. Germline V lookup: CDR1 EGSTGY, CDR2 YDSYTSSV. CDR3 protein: CATWTKGSDWIKTF. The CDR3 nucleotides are TGTGCCACCTGGACAAAGGGTAGTGATTGGATCAAGACGTTT.

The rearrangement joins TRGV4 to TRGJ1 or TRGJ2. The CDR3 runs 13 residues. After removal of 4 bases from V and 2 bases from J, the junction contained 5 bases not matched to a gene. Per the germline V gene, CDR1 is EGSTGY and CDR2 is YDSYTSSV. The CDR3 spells CATWDRYYYKKLF. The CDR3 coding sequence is TGTGCCACCTGGGACCGGTATTATTATAAGAAACTCTTT.

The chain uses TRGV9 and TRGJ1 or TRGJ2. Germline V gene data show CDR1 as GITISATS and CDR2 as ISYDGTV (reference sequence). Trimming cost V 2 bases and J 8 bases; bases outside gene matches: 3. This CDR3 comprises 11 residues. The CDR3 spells CALWEEHKKLF. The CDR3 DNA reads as TGTGCCTTGTGGGAGGAGCATAAGAAACTCTTT.

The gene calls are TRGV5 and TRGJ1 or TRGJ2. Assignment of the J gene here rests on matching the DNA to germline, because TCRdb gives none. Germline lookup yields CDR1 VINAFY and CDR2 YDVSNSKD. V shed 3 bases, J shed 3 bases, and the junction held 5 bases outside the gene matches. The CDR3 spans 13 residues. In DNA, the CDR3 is TGTGCCACCTGGGACGTCAGTTATTATAAGAAACTCTTT. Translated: CATWDVSYYKKLF.

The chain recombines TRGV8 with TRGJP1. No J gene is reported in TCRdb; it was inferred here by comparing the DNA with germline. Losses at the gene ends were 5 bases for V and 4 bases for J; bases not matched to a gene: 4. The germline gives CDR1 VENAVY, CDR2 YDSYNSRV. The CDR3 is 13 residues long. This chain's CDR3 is CATWVYTGWFKIF. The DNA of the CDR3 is TGTGCCACCTGGGTCTACACTGGTTGGTTCAAGATATTT.

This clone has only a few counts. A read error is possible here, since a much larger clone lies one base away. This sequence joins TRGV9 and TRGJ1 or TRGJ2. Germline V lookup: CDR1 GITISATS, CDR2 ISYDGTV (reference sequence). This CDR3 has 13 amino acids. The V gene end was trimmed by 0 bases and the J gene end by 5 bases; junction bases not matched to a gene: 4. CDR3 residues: CALWEVRNYKKLF. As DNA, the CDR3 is TGTGCCTTGTGGGAGGTGCGGAATTATAAGAAACTCTTT.

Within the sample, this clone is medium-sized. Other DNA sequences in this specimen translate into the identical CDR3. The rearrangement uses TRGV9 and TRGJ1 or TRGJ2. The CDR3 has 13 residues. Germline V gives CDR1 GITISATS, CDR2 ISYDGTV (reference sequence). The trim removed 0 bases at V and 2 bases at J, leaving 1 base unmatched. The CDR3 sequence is CALWEVDYYKKLF. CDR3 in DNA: TGTGCCTTGTGGGAGGTGGATTATTATAAGAAACTCTTT.

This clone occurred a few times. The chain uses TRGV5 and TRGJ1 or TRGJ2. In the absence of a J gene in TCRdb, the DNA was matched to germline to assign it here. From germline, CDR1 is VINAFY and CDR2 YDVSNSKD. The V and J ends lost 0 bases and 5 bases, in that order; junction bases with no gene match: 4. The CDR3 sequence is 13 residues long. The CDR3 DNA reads TGTGCCACCTGGGACAGGCAACATTATAAGAAACTCTTT. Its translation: CATWDRQHYKKLF.

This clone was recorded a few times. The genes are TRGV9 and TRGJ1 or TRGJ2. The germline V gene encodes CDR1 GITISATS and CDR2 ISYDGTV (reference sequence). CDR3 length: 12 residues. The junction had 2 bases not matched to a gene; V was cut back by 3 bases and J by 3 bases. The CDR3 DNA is TGTGCCTTGTGGGAGTTTTATTATAAGAAACTCTTT. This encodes CALWEFYYKKLF.

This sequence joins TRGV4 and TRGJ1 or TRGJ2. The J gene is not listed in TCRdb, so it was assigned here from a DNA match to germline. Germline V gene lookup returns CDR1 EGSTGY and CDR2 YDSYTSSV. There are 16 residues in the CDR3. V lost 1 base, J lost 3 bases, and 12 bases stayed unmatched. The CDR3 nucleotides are TGTGCCACCTGGGATGGAACCACGAACGTTTATTATAAGAAACTCTTT. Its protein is CATWDGTTNVYYKKLF.